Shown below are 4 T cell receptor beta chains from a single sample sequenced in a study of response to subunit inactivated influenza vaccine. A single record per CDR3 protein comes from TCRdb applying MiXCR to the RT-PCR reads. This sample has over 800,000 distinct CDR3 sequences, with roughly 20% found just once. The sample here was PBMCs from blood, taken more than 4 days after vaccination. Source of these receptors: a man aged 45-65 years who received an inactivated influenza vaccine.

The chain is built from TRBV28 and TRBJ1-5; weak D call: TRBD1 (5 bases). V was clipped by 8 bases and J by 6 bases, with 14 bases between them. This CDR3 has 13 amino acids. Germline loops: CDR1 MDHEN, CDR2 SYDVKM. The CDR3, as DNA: TGTGCCAGCCGGGGACTTGATCTTCAGCCCCAGCATTTT. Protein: CASRGLDLQPQHF.

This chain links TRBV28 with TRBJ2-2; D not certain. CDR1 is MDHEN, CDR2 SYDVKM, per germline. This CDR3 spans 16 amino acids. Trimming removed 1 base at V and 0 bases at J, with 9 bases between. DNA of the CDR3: TGTGCCAGCAGTTTATTTGGGATGACGAACACCGGGGAGCTGTTTTTT. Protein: CASSLFGMTNTGELFF.

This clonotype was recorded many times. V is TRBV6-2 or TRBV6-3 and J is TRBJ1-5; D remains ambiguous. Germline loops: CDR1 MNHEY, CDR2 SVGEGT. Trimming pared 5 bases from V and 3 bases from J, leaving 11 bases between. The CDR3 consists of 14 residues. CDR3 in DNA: TGTGCCAGCAGTCGGAGGGCTGACAATCAGCCCCAGCATTTT. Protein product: CASSRRADNQPQHF.

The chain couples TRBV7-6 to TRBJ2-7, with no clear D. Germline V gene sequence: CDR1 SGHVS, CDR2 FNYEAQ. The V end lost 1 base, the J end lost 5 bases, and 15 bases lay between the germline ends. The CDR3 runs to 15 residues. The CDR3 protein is CASSLGLGFFDEQYF. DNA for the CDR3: TGTGCCAGCAGCTTAGGCCTAGGGTTTTTCGACGAGCAGTACTTC.